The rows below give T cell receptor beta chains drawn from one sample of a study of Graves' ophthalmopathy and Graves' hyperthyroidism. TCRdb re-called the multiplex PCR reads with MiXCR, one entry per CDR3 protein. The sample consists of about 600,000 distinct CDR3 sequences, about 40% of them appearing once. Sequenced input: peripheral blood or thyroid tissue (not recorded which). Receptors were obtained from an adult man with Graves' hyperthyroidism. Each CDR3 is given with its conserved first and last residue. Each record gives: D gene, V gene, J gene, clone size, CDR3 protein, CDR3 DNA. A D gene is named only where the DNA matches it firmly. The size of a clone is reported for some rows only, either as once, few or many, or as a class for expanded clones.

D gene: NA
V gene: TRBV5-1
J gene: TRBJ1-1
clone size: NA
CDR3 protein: CASSLGPGISTEAFF
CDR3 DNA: TGCGCCAGCAGCTTGGGGCCAGGAATTTCCACTGAAGCTTTCTTT

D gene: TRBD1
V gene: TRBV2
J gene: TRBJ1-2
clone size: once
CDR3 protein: CASIVAGTDDGYTF
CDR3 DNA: TGTGCCAGCATTGTCGCCGGGACAGATGATGGCTACACCTTC

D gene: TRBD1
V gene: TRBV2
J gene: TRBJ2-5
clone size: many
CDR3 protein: CASSEPRDRVTETQYF
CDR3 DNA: TGTGCCAGCAGTGAGCCCCGGGACAGGGTAACAGAGACCCAGTACTTC

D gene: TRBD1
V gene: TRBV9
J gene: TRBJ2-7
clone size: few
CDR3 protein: CASSPPWTGGYEQYF
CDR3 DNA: TGTGCCAGCTCACCACCCTGGACAGGGGGCTACGAGCAGTACTTC

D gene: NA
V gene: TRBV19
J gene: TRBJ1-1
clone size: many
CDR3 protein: CASRHEGGMNTEAFF
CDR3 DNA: TGTGCCAGTAGGCATGAGGGTGGGATGAACACTGAAGCTTTCTTT

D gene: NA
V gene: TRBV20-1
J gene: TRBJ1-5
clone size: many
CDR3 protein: CSASSLGGYSNQPQHF
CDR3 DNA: TGCAGTGCTAGTTCGTTGGGGGGCTATAGCAATCAGCCCCAGCATTTT

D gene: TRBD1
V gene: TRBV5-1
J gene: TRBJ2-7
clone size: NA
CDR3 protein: CASSLEATGLDEQYF
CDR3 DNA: TGCGCCAGCAGCTTGGAGGCGACAGGGTTGGACGAGCAGTACTTC

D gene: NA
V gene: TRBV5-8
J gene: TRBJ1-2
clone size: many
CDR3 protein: CASSLRPSYGYTF
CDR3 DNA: TGTGCCAGCAGCTTGCGACCCAGCTATGGCTACACCTTC

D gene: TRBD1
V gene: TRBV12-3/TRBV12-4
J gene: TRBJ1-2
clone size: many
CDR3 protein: CASSQGQGADGYTF
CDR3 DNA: TGTGCCAGCAGCCAAGGACAGGGGGCGGATGGCTACACCTTC

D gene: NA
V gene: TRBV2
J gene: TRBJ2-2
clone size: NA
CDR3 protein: CASSERPDTGELFF
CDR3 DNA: TGTGCCAGCAGTGAGAGGCCTGACACCGGGGAGCTGTTTTTT

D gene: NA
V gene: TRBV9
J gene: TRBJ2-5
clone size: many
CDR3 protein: CASSPAFGGETQYF
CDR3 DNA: TGTGCCAGCAGCCCCGCCTTCGGGGGAGAGACCCAGTACTTC

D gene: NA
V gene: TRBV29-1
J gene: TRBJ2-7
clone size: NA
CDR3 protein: CSVDKSDGSYEQYF
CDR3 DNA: TGCAGCGTTGACAAGTCGGACGGCTCCTACGAGCAGTACTTC

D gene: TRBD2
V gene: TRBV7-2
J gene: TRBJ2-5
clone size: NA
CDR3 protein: CASSLPLAGAFQETQYF
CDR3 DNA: TGTGCCAGCAGTTTACCACTAGCGGGGGCCTTCCAAGAGACCCAGTACTTC

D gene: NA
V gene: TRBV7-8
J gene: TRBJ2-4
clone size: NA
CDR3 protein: CASSLARSLLAKNIQYF
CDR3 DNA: TGTGCCAGCAGCTTAGCGCGAAGTTTACTAGCCAAAAACATTCAGTACTTC

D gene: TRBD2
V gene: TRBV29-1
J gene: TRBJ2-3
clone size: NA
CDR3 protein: CSGRLAGFGTDTQYF
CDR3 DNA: TGCAGCGGTAGACTAGCGGGATTTGGTACAGATACGCAGTATTTT

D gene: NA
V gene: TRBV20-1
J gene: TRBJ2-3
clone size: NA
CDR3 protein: CSASGGWEADTQYF
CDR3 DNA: TGCAGTGCTAGTGGAGGTTGGGAGGCAGATACGCAGTATTTT

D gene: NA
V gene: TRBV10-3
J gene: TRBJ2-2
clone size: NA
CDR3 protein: CAIRRTGELFF
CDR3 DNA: TGTGCCATCAGAAGGACAGGGGAGCTGTTTTTT

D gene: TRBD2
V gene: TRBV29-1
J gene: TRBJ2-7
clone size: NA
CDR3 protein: CSRLGLAGYEQYF
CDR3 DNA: TGCAGCCGACTGGGACTAGCGGGGTACGAGCAGTACTTC

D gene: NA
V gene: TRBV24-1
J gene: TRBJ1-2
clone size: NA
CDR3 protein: CATSGGDVGLPNYGYTF
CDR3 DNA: TGTGCCACCAGTGGGGGGGACGTTGGGTTACCTAACTATGGCTACACCTTC

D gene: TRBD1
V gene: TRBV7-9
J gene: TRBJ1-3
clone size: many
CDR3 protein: CASSSPTGALGNTIYF
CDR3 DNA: TGTGCCAGCAGCTCACCAACAGGGGCCCTGGGAAACACCATATATTTT

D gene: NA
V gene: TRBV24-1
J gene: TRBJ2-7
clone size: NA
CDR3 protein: CARDSIAVYEQYF
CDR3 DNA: TGTGCACGGGACTCCATAGCGGTGTACGAGCAGTACTTC

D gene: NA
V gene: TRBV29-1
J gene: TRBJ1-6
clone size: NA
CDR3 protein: CSVEALHF
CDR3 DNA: TGCAGCGTTGAAGCCCTCCACTTT

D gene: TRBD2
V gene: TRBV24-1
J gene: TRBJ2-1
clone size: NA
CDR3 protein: CATSDSSLAGGPNEQFF
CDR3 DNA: TGTGCCACCAGTGATTCATCACTAGCGGGAGGGCCCAATGAGCAGTTCTTC

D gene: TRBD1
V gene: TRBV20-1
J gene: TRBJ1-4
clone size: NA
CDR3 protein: CSARTGSYEKLFF
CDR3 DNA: TGCAGTGCTCGGACAGGGAGCTATGAAAAACTGTTTTTT

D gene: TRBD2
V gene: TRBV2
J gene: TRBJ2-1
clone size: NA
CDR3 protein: CASRVGTSGRAALPFF
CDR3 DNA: TGTGCCAGCAGGGTGGGGACTAGCGGGAGGGCCGCTTTGCCGTTCTTC

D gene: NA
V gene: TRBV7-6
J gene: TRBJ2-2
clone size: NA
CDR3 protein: CASSLQGGIGTGELFF
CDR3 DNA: TGTGCCAGCAGCTTACAGGGGGGGATCGGCACCGGGGAGCTGTTTTTT

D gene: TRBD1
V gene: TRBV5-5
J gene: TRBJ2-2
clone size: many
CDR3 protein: CASSTLTGMNTGELFF
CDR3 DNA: TGTGCCAGCAGCACCCTGACAGGGATGAACACCGGGGAGCTGTTTTTT

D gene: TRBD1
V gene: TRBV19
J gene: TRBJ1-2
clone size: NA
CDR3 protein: CASSPSGTGNYGYTF
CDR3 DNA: TGTGCCAGTAGTCCCTCCGGGACAGGGAACTATGGCTACACCTTC

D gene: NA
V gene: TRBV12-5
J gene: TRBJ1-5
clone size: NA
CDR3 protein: CASGFSRDQPQHF
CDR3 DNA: TGTGCTAGTGGTTTCAGCAGGGATCAGCCCCAGCATTTT

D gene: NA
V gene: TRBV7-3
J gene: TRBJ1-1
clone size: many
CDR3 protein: CASSLSPWNTEAFF
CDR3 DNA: TGTGCCAGCAGCTTATCTCCCTGGAACACTGAAGCTTTCTTT

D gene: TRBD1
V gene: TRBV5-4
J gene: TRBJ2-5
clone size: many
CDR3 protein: CASRTGQGARGDQETQYF
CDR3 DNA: TGTGCCAGCAGGACGGGACAGGGGGCGCGGGGGGATCAAGAGACCCAGTACTTC

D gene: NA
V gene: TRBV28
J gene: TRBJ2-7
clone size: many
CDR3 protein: CASREGVSYEQYF
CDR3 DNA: TGTGCCAGCAGAGAGGGTGTTTCCTACGAGCAGTACTTC

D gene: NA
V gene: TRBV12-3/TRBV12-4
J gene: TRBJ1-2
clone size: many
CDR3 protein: CASSNSYRDTTNYGYTF
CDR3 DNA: TGTGCCAGCAGTAACTCATACAGGGACACGACTAACTATGGCTACACCTTC

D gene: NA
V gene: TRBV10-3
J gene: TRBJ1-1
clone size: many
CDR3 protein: CAIRSLARPEAFF
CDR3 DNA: TGTGCCATCAGGAGCCTGGCCCGGCCTGAAGCTTTCTTT

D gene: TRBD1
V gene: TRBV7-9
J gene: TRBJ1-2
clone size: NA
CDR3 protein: CASRHGTGGVYGYTF
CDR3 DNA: TGTGCCAGCAGACACGGGACAGGGGGCGTCTATGGCTACACCTTC

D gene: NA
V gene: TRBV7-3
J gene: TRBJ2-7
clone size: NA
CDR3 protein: CASSLIGGPYEQYF
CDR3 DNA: TGTGCCAGCAGCTTAATCGGGGGCCCCTACGAGCAGTACTTC

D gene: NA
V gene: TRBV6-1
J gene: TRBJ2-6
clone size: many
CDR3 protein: CASSERGEGAGANVLTF
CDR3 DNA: TGTGCCAGCAGTGAGAGAGGTGAAGGGGCTGGGGCCAACGTCCTGACTTTC

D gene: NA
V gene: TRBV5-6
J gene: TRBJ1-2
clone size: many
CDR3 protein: CASSLAIGGLHYGYTF
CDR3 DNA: TGTGCCAGCAGCTTGGCTATCGGGGGCCTCCACTATGGCTACACCTTC

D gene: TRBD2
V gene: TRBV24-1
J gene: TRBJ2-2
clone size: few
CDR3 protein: CATSGSGGGYTGELFF
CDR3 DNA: TGTGCCACCAGTGGATCGGGGGGAGGATACACCGGGGAGCTGTTTTTT

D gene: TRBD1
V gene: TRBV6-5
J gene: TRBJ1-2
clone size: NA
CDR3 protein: CASSPPGQGRYYGYTF
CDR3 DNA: TGTGCCAGCTCACCGCCGGGACAGGGGCGGTATTATGGCTACACCTTC

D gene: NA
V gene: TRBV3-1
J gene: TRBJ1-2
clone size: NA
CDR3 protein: CASSQRDWGYTF
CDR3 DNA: TGTGCCAGCAGCCAAAGGGATTGGGGCTACACCTTC

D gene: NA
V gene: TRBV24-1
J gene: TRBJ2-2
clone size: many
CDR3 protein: CATSDQKTGKGTGELFF
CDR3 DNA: TGTGCCACCAGTGATCAAAAGACAGGAAAGGGCACCGGGGAGCTGTTTTTT

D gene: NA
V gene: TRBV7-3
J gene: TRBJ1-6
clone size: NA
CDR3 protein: CASSPTGGGVNSPLHF
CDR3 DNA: TGTGCCAGCAGCCCGACGGGTGGGGGCGTTAATTCACCCCTCCACTTT

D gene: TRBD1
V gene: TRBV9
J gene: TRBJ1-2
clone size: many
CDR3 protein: CASSVGATGDYGYTF
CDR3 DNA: TGTGCCAGCAGCGTAGGGGCGACAGGGGACTATGGCTACACCTTC

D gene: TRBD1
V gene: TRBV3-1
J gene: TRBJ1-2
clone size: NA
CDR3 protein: CASSPGDRGHGYTF
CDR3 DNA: TGTGCCAGCAGCCCGGGGGACAGGGGGCACGGCTACACCTTC

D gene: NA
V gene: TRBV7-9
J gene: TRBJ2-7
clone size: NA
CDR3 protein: CASGDRTYEQYF
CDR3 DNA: TGTGCCTCGGGGGACAGAACCTACGAGCAGTACTTC

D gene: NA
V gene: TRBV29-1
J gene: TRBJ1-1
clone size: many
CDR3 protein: CSVEQGMSTEAFF
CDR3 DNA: TGCAGCGTTGAGCAGGGCATGAGCACTGAAGCTTTCTTT